This T cell receptor beta chain stems from a study of T cells after yellow fever vaccination. 5'RACE template switching added a universal primer site and UMIs to TCR cDNA. Each CDR3 protein is one row after TCRdb ran MiXCR on the 5' RACE reads. This sample yields 620,000 or so distinct CDR3 sequences, of which less than 20% are seen a single time; about 18% belongs to the top ten. Germline loops: CDR1 MGHRA, CDR2 YSYEKL. CDR3 length: 14 amino acids. The V gene end was trimmed by 6 bases and the J gene end by 5 bases; junction bases not matched to a gene: 6. Regarding the study as a whole: Bulk-population clonotypes that are abundant could appear as contaminants in FACS-sorted repertoires. The study found a weaker secondary response that peaked faster, day 5 versus 15.

This clonotype turned up a few times. The antigen remains undetermined. The chain combines TRBV4-1 with TRBJ2-2, with 7 nucleotides matching TRBD1. Material: PBMCs, obtained about 5 days after the first yellow fever vaccination. This clonotype was obtained from a man younger than 35 who received the YFV17D yellow fever vaccine. The CDR3 loop reads CASRQGITTGELFF. CDR3 DNA sequence: TGCGCCAGCAGACAGGGGATTACGACCGGGGAGCTGTTTTTT.